A single sample gave rise to the 11 T cell receptor beta chains below, sequenced in a study of a mutant IDH1 vaccine in newly diagnosed glioma. Profiled with immunoSEQ multiplex PCR; TCRdb holds only in-frame clones, not every one. The table shows around 59,000 clones, with more than 85% occurring only once. Time point reported: baseline, week 1 (first vaccination visit). The treatment here: pre-vaccination baseline after standard-of-care therapy. The sample was PBMCs, taken from a glioma patient treated with radiotherapy, temozolomide or both. All receptors derive from a man aged 50-60 years with glioma.

The J gene is TRBJ2-5, the V gene TRBV4-3; TRBD1 or TRBD2 may be the D gene (5 bases each). Per the germline V gene, CDR1 is LGHNA and CDR2 is YSLEER. The CDR3 has 15 residues. The V end was cut by 1 base, the J end by 5 bases, with 14 bases between. Here the CDR3 reads CASSQGMGVGETQYF. As DNA, the CDR3 is TGCGCCAGCAGCCAAGGGATGGGGGTCGGGGAGACCCAGTACTTC.

This chain connects TRBV27 to TRBJ2-7, with 14 positions matching TRBD2. The CDR3 runs to 15 residues. Germline-derived CDR1 and CDR2 are MNHEY and SMNVEV (reference sequence). The ends lost 2 bases at V and 6 bases at J; junction bases unmatched: 3. In nucleotides, the CDR3 is TGTGCCAGCAGTTTAACGACTAGCGGGAGGGGCGAGCAGTACTTC. Amino acid sequence: CASSLTTSGRGEQYF.

V and J are TRBV7-3 and TRBJ1-4, with D maybe TRBD1 (6 bases). The germline V and J ends were trimmed by 4 bases and 2 bases, with 11 bases remaining between them. The CDR3 is 15 residues long. Germline values: CDR1 SGHTA, CDR2 FQGTGA. The CDR3 DNA reads TGTGCCAGCAGCTCCTACGGGGGCACTAATGAAAAACTGTTTTTT. This encodes CASSSYGGTNEKLFF.

This clone showed up just once. The chain employs TRBV25-1 and TRBJ1-3, with D unclear. The CDR3 totals 15 residues. V was shortened by 3 bases and J by 0 bases, with 9 bases between the two germline ends. Germline V gives CDR1 MGHDK, CDR2 SYGVNS. CDR3 loop: CASSDARNSGNTIYF. In DNA form, the CDR3 reads TGTGCCAGCAGTGACGCCAGAAACTCTGGAAACACCATATATTTT.

This clone was detected once. The rearrangement uses TRBV19 and TRBJ1-5, with a tentative D call TRBD1 (5 bases). Germline V gives CDR1 LNHDA, CDR2 SQIVND (reference sequence). With 2 bases removed from V and 3 bases from J, the gap between germline ends came to 20 bases. There are 18 residues in the CDR3. CDR3 in amino acids: CASSIPPLSGVPNQPQHF. As DNA, the CDR3 is TGTGCCAGTAGTATACCTCCGCTTTCGGGGGTACCCAATCAGCCCCAGCATTTT.

This clone appeared a few times. The V and J genes are TRBV19 and TRBJ1-4; TRBD1 agrees at 10 bases. The CDR3 runs 15 residues. V gave up 7 bases and J gave up 7 bases; unmatched junction bases: 9. Germline CDR1 reads LNHDA; CDR2 reads SQIVND (reference sequence). CDR3 sequence (DNA): TGTGCCAGTAACGCCCGGACAGGGGGGCGTGAAAAACTGTTTTTT. Protein sequence: CASNARTGGREKLFF.

The genes are TRBV21-1 and TRBJ2-4; the table assigns TRBD1, which was not confirmed against the DNA. TRBV21-1 is a documented pseudogene. The CDR3 sequence is 15 residues long. The CDR3 bases are TGTGCCAGCAGCCCCATTGGGGACAGTCGGAACATTCAGTACTTC. It translates to CASSPIGDSRNIQYF.

The V call is TRBV11-1, the J call TRBJ2-7; D gene unclear. Germline values: CDR1 SGHAT, CDR2 FQDESV (reference sequence). CDR3 length: 16 residues. V lost 5 bases to trimming and J lost 5 bases, with 22 bases between them. DNA of the CDR3: TGTGCCAGCAGCGGAATCTACTTGACCCCCCGAGACGAGCAGTACTTC. Translation gives CASSGIYLTPRDEQYF.

The chain joins TRBV27 to TRBJ2-7, with 9 bases that match TRBD2. This CDR3 contains 15 residues. Germline V gives CDR1 MNHEY, CDR2 SMNVEV (reference sequence). With V trimmed by 6 bases and J by 2 bases, 8 bases remained unmatched. The CDR3 sequence: CASRGRGGNPYEQYF. Here the CDR3 DNA reads TGTGCCAGCAGGGGGCGGGGGGGGAACCCCTACGAGCAGTACTTC.

This chain uses TRBV5-1 with TRBJ1-3; no clear D. The CDR3 runs 14 residues. V lost 2 bases to trimming and J lost 3 bases, with 9 bases between them. Germline V gives CDR1 SGHRS, CDR2 YFSETQ. CDR3 nucleotide sequence: TGCGCCAGCAGCTTAACGGCAAATGGAAACACCATATATTTT. It yields the protein CASSLTANGNTIYF.

The J gene is TRBJ2-7, the V gene TRBV29-1, with a tentative D call TRBD2 (5 bases). Germline V gene lookup returns CDR1 SQVTM and CDR2 ANQGSEA. This CDR3 has 14 residues. The CDR3 DNA follows: TGCAACCTAAGACGGCGAGGAGGCTCCTACGAGCAGTACTTC. The encoded protein is CNLRRRGGSYEQYF.